Listed here are 31 T cell receptor beta chains from one sample, sequenced in a study of cytomegalovirus exposure and HLA in healthy donors. Profiled with immunoSEQ multiplex PCR; TCRdb holds only in-frame clones, not every one. The table has 350,000 or so clones, 80% to 90% seen once. The sequenced sample consisted of PBMCs. The origin of the receptors is a woman aged 18-29 years in good health and CMV-seronegative.

The chain joins TRBV6-1 to TRBJ2-1, with D maybe TRBD2 (5 bases). The CDR3 is 15 amino acids. Between the trimmed V and J ends, which lost 2 bases and 4 bases, there was a span of 12 bases. Germline V gene sequence: CDR1 MNHNS, CDR2 SASEGT. The CDR3 is CASSERSGVYNEQFF. The CDR3 coding sequence is TGTGCCAGCAGTGAAAGATCCGGGGTATACAATGAGCAGTTCTTC.

The CDR3 loop reads CASSQLAANEQFF. CDR3 DNA: TGTGCCAGCAGCCAACTTGCGGCCAATGAGCAGTTCTTC. This chain links TRBV14 with TRBJ2-1; D gene ambiguous. V lost 2 bases and J 6 bases, leaving 8 bases between the germline ends. The CDR3 has 13 amino acids. CDR1 and CDR2 from the germline V gene are SGHDN and FVKESK.

CDR3 nucleotides: TGCGCCAGCAGCCAAGACAGGGGAACCTTCTACGAGCAGTACTTC. Protein: CASSQDRGTFYEQYF. J is TRBJ2-7 and V is TRBV4-3, with TRBD1 as a possible D gene (6 bases). Trimming shortened V by 0 bases and J by 3 bases, and 12 bases separated the two germline ends. The germline CDR1 and CDR2 sequences are LGHNA and YSLEER. The CDR3 loop spans 15 amino acids.

This clone was detected only once. This chain uses TRBV28 with TRBJ1-3; tentatively, D is TRBD1 (5 bases). CDR3 length: 18 amino acids. Trimming left V 5 bases short and J 0 bases short, with 20 bases between. CDR1 is MDHEN, CDR2 SYDVKM, per germline. The CDR3 sequence is CASSPLPTRGHSGNTIYF. The CDR3 bases are TGTGCCAGCAGTCCGTTGCCGACTAGGGGCCACTCTGGAAACACCATATATTTT.

In DNA, the CDR3 is TGTGCCAGCAGTTTGGGTCGGCGGGGGGAGACCCAGTACTTC. Translation gives CASSLGRRGETQYF. The chain links TRBV28 to TRBJ2-5; 7 bases fit TRBD2. This CDR3 spans 14 amino acids. Germline V CDR1 and CDR2: MDHEN, SYDVKM. J lost 5 bases, V lost 3 bases, and 6 bases had no gene match.

This chain links TRBV30 with TRBJ1-1; a possible D gene is TRBD1 (6 bases). The germline V gene has CDR1 GTSNPN and CDR2 SVGIG (reference sequence). The V and J ends lost 2 bases and 11 bases respectively, with 15 bases between them. The CDR3 length is 12 residues. CDR3 amino acids: CAWSLQGIGAFF. The CDR3 coding sequence is TGTGCCTGGAGTTTACAGGGCATCGGCGCTTTCTTT.

This clone was counted once. J is TRBJ2-1 and V is TRBV4-1, with 11 bases fitting TRBD2. The germline V gene encodes CDR1 MGHRA and CDR2 YSYEKL. The CDR3 is made up of 16 amino acids. V lost 6 bases, J lost 3 bases, and 7 bases stayed unmatched. CDR3 nucleotides: TGCGCCAGCAGGGCCCCCGGGACTAGCGGCTACAATGAGCAGTTCTTC. This translates into CASRAPGTSGYNEQFF.

The rearrangement uses TRBV2 and TRBJ1-1, with 9 bases lining up with TRBD1. This CDR3 has 16 amino acids. CDR1 is SNHLY and CDR2 is FYNNEI in the germline V gene. The ends lost 4 bases at V and 4 bases at J; junction bases unmatched: 10. CDR3 sequence: CASSVTTGTGSTEAFF. CDR3 nucleotide sequence: TGTGCCAGCAGTGTCACGACCGGGACAGGGAGCACTGAAGCTTTCTTT.

Remarks on this clone: The sample has other DNA sequences that encode this CDR3 too. The V and J genes are TRBV30 and TRBJ2-3; TRBD1 might be the D (5 bases). The CDR3 loop spans 14 amino acids. Trimming left V 1 base short and J 1 base short, with 9 bases between. The germline V gene has CDR1 GTSNPN and CDR2 SVGIG (reference sequence). Written as DNA, the CDR3 is TGTGCCTGGAGTGGGGGCCGGGGCACAGATACGCAGTATTTT. This sequence encodes CAWSGGRGTDTQYF. The full variable domain, in which reference TRBV30 and TRBJ2-3 provide the parts outside the CDR3, is SQTIHQWPATLVQPVGSPLSLECTVEGTSNPNLYWYRQAAGRGLQLLFYSVGIGQISSEVPQNLSASRPQDRQFILSSKKLLLSDSGFYLCAWSGGRGTDTQYFGPGTRLTVL.

The chain is built from TRBV5-1 and TRBJ2-2; a weak D match, TRBD2 (5 bases). Germline V gives CDR1 SGHRS, CDR2 YFSETQ. V was trimmed by 4 bases and J by 4 bases, leaving 11 bases between them. The CDR3 is made up of 14 amino acids. The CDR3 nucleotides are TGCGCCAGCAGCCTAGCCCAGAGCACCGGGGAGCTGTTTTTT. Translated: CASSLAQSTGELFF.

The rearrangement uses TRBV10-3 and TRBJ2-3; 9 nucleotides align to TRBD1. The germline V gene encodes CDR1 ENHRY and CDR2 SYGVKD. Unmatched junction bases numbered 3, after V lost 4 bases and J lost 4 bases. This CDR3 has 14 residues. CDR3 sequence (DNA): TGTGCCATCAGTGCGGGACAGGGACCAGATACGCAGTATTTT. As protein: CAISAGQGPDTQYF.

The rearrangement uses TRBV6-5 and TRBJ1-1, with D possibly being TRBD1 (5 bases). The CDR3 length is 13 residues. CDR1 MNHEY and CDR2 SVGAGI come from the germline V gene. Trimming stripped 6 bases from V and 5 bases from J, with 13 bases between. The CDR3 loop is CASRRGGGTEAFF. CDR3 nucleotide sequence: TGTGCCAGCAGGCGAGGTGGGGGGACTGAAGCTTTCTTT.

This chain connects TRBV6-5 to TRBJ2-1; TRBD2 matches at 8 bases. There are 15 residues in the CDR3. Germline assignment: CDR1 MNHEY and CDR2 SVGAGI. J gave up 2 bases and V 2 bases, and 2 bases lay outside the gene matches. The chain's CDR3 is CASSYGREAYNEQFF. In DNA form, the CDR3 reads TGTGCCAGCAGTTACGGGCGGGAGGCCTACAATGAGCAGTTCTTC.

J is TRBJ2-7 and V is TRBV30; maybe TRBD2 (5 bases). CDR1 and CDR2 (germline): GTSNPN, SVGIG (reference sequence). The CDR3 covers 14 residues. The V and J ends lost 0 bases and 6 bases respectively, with 15 bases between them. The CDR3 DNA follows: TGTGCCTGGAGTGTGGGAGCTAGTTCGAGCGAGCAGTACTTC. Protein product: CAWSVGASSSEQYF.

This CDR3 is CASSQTTGGSTDTQYF. The CDR3 nucleotides are TGCGCCAGCAGCCAGACAACAGGGGGGAGCACAGATACGCAGTATTTT. The rearrangement links TRBV4-3 to TRBJ2-3, with 8 bases matching TRBD1. V gave up 3 bases and J gave up 0 bases; unmatched junction bases: 5. This CDR3 has 16 amino acids. Per the germline V gene, CDR1 is LGHNA and CDR2 is YSLEER.

The chain joins TRBV4-3 to TRBJ2-7, with 10 bases identical to TRBD2. This CDR3 has 15 amino acids. Germline CDR1 LGHNA, CDR2 YSLEER. V trimming: 4 bases; J trimming: 3 bases; junction bases outside the gene matches: 6. CDR3 loop: CASSPGPSGSYEQYF. CDR3 sequence (DNA): TGCGCCAGCAGCCCAGGTCCTAGCGGGAGCTACGAGCAGTACTTC.

In its sample, this clone was seen once. The V call is TRBV7-3, the J call TRBJ2-1; 11 nucleotides line up with TRBD2. The CDR3 runs 17 residues. The germline V gene has CDR1 SGHTA and CDR2 FQGTGA. Trimming cost V 5 bases and J 4 bases; bases outside gene matches: 10. The CDR3: CASSKGGGLADYNEQFF. Written as DNA, the CDR3 is TGTGCCAGCAGCAAAGGTGGGGGACTAGCGGATTACAATGAGCAGTTCTTC.

V is TRBV7-2 and J is TRBJ2-2; 7 positions match TRBD2. Germline V lookup: CDR1 SGHTA, CDR2 FQGNSA. The CDR3 contains 16 residues. The V segment lost 5 bases and the J segment 3 bases; nucleotides outside the gene matches: 9. CDR3 amino acids: CASSSSGISYTGELFF. CDR3 nucleotides: TGTGCCAGCAGCAGCAGCGGGATCTCTTACACCGGGGAGCTGTTTTTT.

This sequence joins TRBV30 and TRBJ1-1; D unresolved. The length of the CDR3 is 14 residues. V was clipped by 3 bases and J by 6 bases, with 17 bases between them. Germline V gene data show CDR1 as GTSNPN and CDR2 as SVGIG (reference sequence). CDR3 protein: CAWSPAGANAEAFF. For the CDR3, the DNA is TGTGCCTGGAGCCCAGCAGGCGCCAACGCTGAAGCTTTCTTT.

This clone appeared once. The J gene is TRBJ2-5, the V gene TRBV9; TRBD1 matches at 9 bases. This CDR3 spans 16 amino acids. Germline V lookup: CDR1 SGDLS, CDR2 YYNGEE. With V trimmed by 1 base and J by 2 bases, 6 bases remained unmatched. This CDR3 is CASSVTGGAVQETQYF. In nucleotides, the CDR3 is TGTGCCAGCAGCGTAACAGGGGGCGCAGTACAAGAGACCCAGTACTTC.

The CDR3 region has the DNA TGTGCCAGCGCTGCCCGCGGAAGCTCCTACGAGCAGTACTTC. Protein sequence: CASAARGSSYEQYF. The V call is TRBV6-6, the J call TRBJ2-7, with D unclear. Germline values: CDR1 MNHNY, CDR2 SVGAGI (reference sequence). V lost 8 bases, J lost 0 bases, and 14 bases lay in between. The CDR3 length is 14 residues.

CDR3 amino acids: CASSPPNSAGAGQNIQYF. Here the CDR3 DNA reads TGTGCCAGCTCACCACCAAATTCGGCGGGAGCCGGGCAAAACATTCAGTACTTC. V and J are TRBV18 and TRBJ2-4; TRBD2 matches at 7 bases. The CDR3 totals 18 residues. The germline V gene encodes CDR1 KGHSH and CDR2 LQKENI. V gave up 0 bases and J gave up 5 bases; unmatched junction bases: 13.

V is TRBV4-1 and J is TRBJ2-7, with 7 bases fitting TRBD1. Germline assignment: CDR1 MGHRA and CDR2 YSYEKL. Trimming cost V 1 base and J 0 bases; bases outside gene matches: 6. CDR3 length: 16 residues. CDR3 nucleotide sequence: TGCGCCAGCAGCCAAGGACAGGGAAAGAACTCCTACGAGCAGTACTTC. It codes for CASSQGQGKNSYEQYF.

This clone has just a few counts. DNA for the CDR3: TGTGCCAGCCTCCCGGGACAGGGGCCGTCGTACTATGGCTACACCTTC. Translating gives CASLPGQGPSYYGYTF. The chain employs TRBV28 and TRBJ1-2; 10 bases are a match to TRBD1. The CDR3 contains 16 residues. With 8 bases clipped from V and 3 bases from J, the junction kept 12 bases outside the gene matches. Germline CDR1 reads MDHEN; CDR2 reads SYDVKM.

This chain joins TRBV6-5 and TRBJ1-1; 8 bases fit TRBD1. J lost 11 bases, V lost 6 bases, and 11 bases had no gene match. CDR1 is MNHEY and CDR2 is SVGAGI in the germline V gene. CDR3 size: 13 residues. As DNA, the CDR3 is TGTGCCAGCAGAAATCCTGGACAGGGCTGGGCTTTCTTT. It translates to CASRNPGQGWAFF.

The rearrangement uses TRBV7-2 and TRBJ1-2; D gene unclear. V dropped 4 bases and J dropped 3 bases, with 3 bases sitting between them. This CDR3 spans 11 amino acids. Germline CDR1 reads SGHTA; CDR2 reads FQGNSA. The CDR3 is CASSSDYGYTF. In nucleotides, the CDR3 is TGTGCCAGCAGCTCCGACTATGGCTACACCTTC.

The chain employs TRBV27 and TRBJ2-7, with 8 bases aligning to TRBD1. Germline CDR1 reads MNHEY; CDR2 reads SMNVEV (reference sequence). J was trimmed by 4 bases and V by 2 bases; bases with no gene match: 7. The CDR3 runs 15 residues. The CDR3 loop is CASSLRMGQAYEQYF. CDR3 sequence (DNA): TGTGCCAGCAGTTTACGGATGGGACAGGCATACGAGCAGTACTTC.

This clone was recorded a few times. This chain uses TRBV25-1 with TRBJ2-4; perhaps TRBD1 as D (6 bases). Germline V gene data show CDR1 as MGHDK and CDR2 as SYGVNS. The CDR3 covers 15 residues. V lost 3 bases, J lost 1 base, and 10 bases lay in between. CDR3 amino acids: CASSDPGDAKNIQYF. DNA for the CDR3: TGTGCCAGCAGTGATCCAGGGGACGCCAAAAACATTCAGTACTTC.

This sequence joins TRBV9 and TRBJ2-7; TRBD1 matches 9 bases. In germline, CDR1 is SGDLS, CDR2 YYNGEE. The CDR3 runs to 16 residues. Trimming took 3 bases from V and 5 from J; bases not matched to a gene: 12. The CDR3 coding sequence is TGTGCCAGCAGCGCTCAGGCGGGACAGGGTAAGGACGAGCAGTACTTC. Residues: CASSAQAGQGKDEQYF. The variable domain in full, completed from reference TRBV9 and TRBJ2-7, reads DSGVTQTPKHLITATGQRVTLRCSPRSGDLSVYWYQQSLDQGLQFLIQYYNGEERAKGNILERFSAQQFPDLHSELNLSSLELGDSALYFCASSAQAGQGKDEQYFGPGTRLTVT.

CDR3 sequence: CASSGQANTGELFF. The CDR3 DNA is TGTGCCAGCAGCGGGCAGGCGAACACCGGGGAGCTGTTTTTT. The rearrangement links TRBV7-9 to TRBJ2-2; D ambiguous. The germline V gene encodes CDR1 SEHNR and CDR2 FQNEAQ (reference sequence). The CDR3 consists of 14 residues. With 5 bases removed from V and 0 bases from J, the gap between germline ends came to 7 bases.

The V gene is TRBV29-1, the J gene TRBJ2-7; the D gene is possibly TRBD1 (5 bases). V lost 5 bases, J lost 0 bases, and 11 bases lay in between. Germline CDR1 and CDR2: SQVTM and ANQGSEA. The CDR3 covers 13 residues. The CDR3 DNA sequence: TGCAGCGTTCGTCCGGACAACTCCTACGAGCAGTACTTC. This sequence encodes CSVRPDNSYEQYF.